The 15 T cell receptor beta chains presented below share a single source sample, sequenced in a study of patients and donors after allogeneic stem cell transplantation. TCRdb reprocessed the RT-PCR reads via MiXCR and lists one record per CDR3 protein. The repertoire holds about 960,000 distinct CDR3 sequences, with around 17% as singletons. The sequencing input was blood, either unsorted or a sorted T cell fraction (not recorded which). These receptors came from a human donor who was either an allogeneic HSCT recipient or a stem cell or donor lymphocyte infusion donor (not recorded which). It is not recorded whose cells these are; they may come from a transplant donor.

The gene calls are TRBV7-2 and TRBJ2-1; 12 bases are a match to TRBD2. The CDR3 has 17 residues. Germline CDR1 is SGHTA and CDR2 is FQGNSA. With 5 bases clipped from V and 1 base from J, the junction kept 6 bases outside the gene matches. The CDR3 loop reads CASSVLAGGLSYNEQFF. Here the CDR3 DNA reads TGTGCCAGCAGCGTACTAGCGGGGGGCCTATCCTACAATGAGCAGTTCTTC.

The genes are TRBV3-1 and TRBJ1-5; no clear D. V gave up 0 bases and J gave up 1 base, with 10 bases separating them. This CDR3 is 16 amino acids long. Germline loops: CDR1 LGHDT, CDR2 YNNKEL (reference sequence). CDR3 amino acids: CASSQEGTRSNQPQHF. CDR3 in DNA: TGTGCCAGCAGCCAAGAGGGCACCAGGAGCAATCAGCCCCAGCATTTT.

This clonotype was detected ten times or more. The V gene is TRBV12-3 or TRBV12-4, the J gene TRBJ2-7, with D perhaps TRBD1 (5 bases). This CDR3 is 14 amino acids long. Between the trimmed V and J ends, which lost 3 bases and 3 bases, there was a span of 12 bases. CDR3 nucleotide sequence: TGTGCCAGCAGTTTCGAGGACACCGTCTACGAGCAGTACTTC. Translated: CASSFEDTVYEQYF.

V and J are TRBV4-1 and TRBJ2-3; the D gene is possibly TRBD1 (6 bases). V was trimmed by 3 bases and J by 2 bases, leaving 15 bases between them. Germline V CDR1 and CDR2: MGHRA, YSYEKL. The CDR3 totals 16 residues. The CDR3 protein is CASSHPKWDTTDTQYF. DNA for the CDR3: TGCGCCAGCAGCCACCCCAAGTGGGACACCACAGATACGCAGTATTTT.

V and J are TRBV7-9 and TRBJ1-1; possibly TRBD1 for D (6 bases). Germline loops: CDR1 SEHNR, CDR2 FQNEAQ (reference sequence). V was clipped by 1 base and J by 0 bases, with 15 bases between them. The CDR3 extends over 17 amino acids. CDR3 nucleotides: TGTGCCAGCAGCTTAGGCGGCGGGGGGCGCCTGAACACTGAAGCTTTCTTT. This encodes CASSLGGGGRLNTEAFF.

This clonotype was seen a few times. This chain uses TRBV7-2 with TRBJ2-5; no firm D call. Trimming shortened V by 1 base and J by 4 bases, and 13 bases separated the two germline ends. The germline V gene encodes CDR1 SGHTA and CDR2 FQGNSA. CDR3 size: 15 residues. The CDR3 sequence: CASSLVWSSPETQYF. CDR3 DNA: TGTGCCAGCAGCTTAGTATGGAGTTCCCCAGAGACCCAGTACTTC.

The V and J genes are TRBV21-1 and TRBJ1-1; the D call in the table, TRBD1, was not verified against the DNA. TRBV21-1 is a pseudogene segment. This CDR3 has 17 residues. Here the CDR3 DNA reads TGTGCCAGCAGCGGGATCGGGACAGGGAGAAGTCCCACTGAAGCTTTCTTT. Its protein is CASSGIGTGRSPTEAFF.

This clonotype was counted many times. The chain combines TRBV12-3 or TRBV12-4 with TRBJ2-3, with 9 bases lining up with TRBD2. With 5 bases clipped from V and 7 bases from J, the junction kept 13 bases outside the gene matches. The CDR3 covers 16 residues. CDR3 in DNA: TGTGCCAGCAGTATCAGGACTAGCGATACCTCGTATACGCAGTATTTT. Translation gives CASSIRTSDTSYTQYF.

The chain joins TRBV20-1 to TRBJ2-7; 10 bases agree with TRBD2. The CDR3 covers 14 residues. V trimming: 3 bases; J trimming: 0 bases; junction bases outside the gene matches: 2. Germline CDR1 reads DFQATT; CDR2 reads SNEGSKA (reference sequence). This CDR3 is CSASGLAVSYEQYF. CDR3 sequence (DNA): TGCAGTGCTAGTGGACTAGCGGTCTCCTACGAGCAGTACTTC.

The chain is built from TRBV4-2 and TRBJ2-7, with 7 bases matching TRBD2. CDR1 is LGHNA and CDR2 is YNFKEQ in the germline V gene. Losses at the gene ends were 0 bases for V and 0 bases for J; bases not matched to a gene: 11. CDR3 size: 18 residues. In nucleotides, the CDR3 is TGTGCCAGCAGCCAAGACCCCCTGAGTGGCGGGAGCTCCTACGAGCAGTACTTC. As protein: CASSQDPLSGGSSYEQYF.

This clonotype was counted at least ten times. This CDR3 reads CASSHAQTIGTQYF. The CDR3 nucleotides read TGTGCCAGCAGCCACGCCCAGACAATTGGTACCCAGTACTTC. This rearrangement joins TRBV3-1 to TRBJ2-5; D not certain. Germline assignment: CDR1 LGHDT and CDR2 YNNKEL (reference sequence). V lost 3 bases to trimming and J lost 8 bases, with 16 bases between them. The CDR3 consists of 14 residues.

This clonotype occurred many times. The V gene is TRBV29-1, the J gene TRBJ1-2; D not certain. The CDR3 consists of 12 residues. Trimming shortened V by 2 bases and J by 4 bases, and 8 bases separated the two germline ends. Germline V lookup: CDR1 SQVTM, CDR2 ANQGSEA. This CDR3 is CSVEWQSYGYTF. CDR3 coding DNA: TGCAGCGTTGAATGGCAGAGCTATGGCTACACCTTC.

This clonotype was observed a handful of times. The rearrangement joins TRBV6-1 to TRBJ2-7, with 8 bases matching TRBD1. The CDR3 loop spans 15 amino acids. Unmatched junction bases numbered 9, after V lost 5 bases and J lost 3 bases. CDR1 and CDR2 (germline): MNHNS, SASEGT. The CDR3 DNA reads TGTGCCAGCAGTCCAGGGGGCGGTTCTTTCTACGAGCAGTACTTC. It codes for CASSPGGGSFYEQYF.

In its sample, this clonotype was seen a few times. This chain joins TRBV25-1 and TRBJ2-3, with 8 nucleotides matching TRBD2. The CDR3 totals 16 residues. Germline V gene lookup returns CDR1 MGHDK and CDR2 SYGVNS. V lost 3 bases, J lost 1 base, and 6 bases stayed unmatched. The chain's CDR3 is CASSEVRGGGTDTQYF. CDR3 sequence (DNA): TGTGCCAGCAGTGAGGTACGGGGGGGCGGCACAGATACGCAGTATTTT.

The rearrangement uses TRBV12-3 or TRBV12-4 and TRBJ1-1, with a weak D call TRBD1 (5 bases). This CDR3 region has 12 residues. V shed 6 bases and J shed 4 bases, with 9 bases lying between them. CDR3 amino acids: CASRGRITEAFF. The CDR3 region has the DNA TGTGCCAGCAGGGGACGGATCACTGAAGCTTTCTTT.